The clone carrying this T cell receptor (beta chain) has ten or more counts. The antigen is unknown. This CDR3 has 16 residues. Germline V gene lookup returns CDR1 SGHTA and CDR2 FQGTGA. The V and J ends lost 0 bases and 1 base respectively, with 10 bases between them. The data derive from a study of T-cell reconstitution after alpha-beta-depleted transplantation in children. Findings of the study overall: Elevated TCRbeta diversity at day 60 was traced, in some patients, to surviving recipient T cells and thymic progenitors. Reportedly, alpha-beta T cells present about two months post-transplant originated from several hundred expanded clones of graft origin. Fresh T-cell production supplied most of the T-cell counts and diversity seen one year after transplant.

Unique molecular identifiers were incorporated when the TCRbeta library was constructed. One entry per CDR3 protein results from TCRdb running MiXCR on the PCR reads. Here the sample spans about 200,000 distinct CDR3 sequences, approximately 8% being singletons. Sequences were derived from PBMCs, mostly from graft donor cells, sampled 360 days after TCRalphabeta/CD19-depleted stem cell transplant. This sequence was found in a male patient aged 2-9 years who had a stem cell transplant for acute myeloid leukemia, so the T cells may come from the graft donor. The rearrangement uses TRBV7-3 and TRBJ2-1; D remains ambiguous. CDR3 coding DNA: TGTGCCAGCAGCTTAACCCCCGCGAGGTCCTACAATGAGCAGTTCTTC. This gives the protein CASSLTPARSYNEQFF.